A single sample is the source of the 19 T cell receptor beta chains below, sequenced in a study of early T cells in non-severe SARS-CoV-2 infection. MiXCR, run by TCRdb on the 5' RACE reads, gives a single entry per CDR3 protein. Among tens of thousands of distinct CDR3 sequences listed, roughly 13% were seen once. Material: whole blood, obtained at baseline. The receptors originated from an adult who was a healthcare worker with PCR-confirmed SARS-CoV-2 infection or an uninfected control (not recorded which).

The V call is TRBV12-5, the J call TRBJ2-2; D possibly corresponds to TRBD1 (6 bases). Trimming took 2 bases from V and 9 from J, leaving 10 bases between them. Germline V lookup: CDR1 LGHNT, CDR2 FRNRAP. The CDR3 runs to 13 residues. CDR3 residues: CASGLSQGWELFF. The CDR3 DNA follows: TGTGCTAGTGGTTTGTCACAGGGTTGGGAGCTGTTTTTT.

The V gene is TRBV10-1, the J gene TRBJ2-2; D is unclear. From germline, CDR1 is WNHNN and CDR2 SYGVQD (reference sequence). The CDR3 is 10 amino acids. Trimming pared 6 bases from V and 4 bases from J, leaving 0 bases between. The CDR3 bases are TGCGCCAGCAGCACCGGGGAGCTGTTTTTT. Amino acid sequence: CASSTGELFF.

This clonotype has a count of ten or more. The chain links TRBV19 to TRBJ1-5, with 9 nucleotides matching TRBD1. The CDR3 length is 17 residues. Germline CDR1 is LNHDA and CDR2 is SQIVND (reference sequence). J gave up 0 bases and V 6 bases, and 9 bases lay outside the gene matches. CDR3 bases: TGTGCCAGTAGGACAGGGGGTTCTTCGGATAGCAATCAGCCCCAGCATTTT. Encoded protein: CASRTGGSSDSNQPQHF.

This clonotype came up a few times. The chain employs TRBV12-3 or TRBV12-4 and TRBJ1-6; a possible D gene is TRBD1 (6 bases). Deletions cut 4 bases from V and 7 bases from J, with 8 bases between. The CDR3 is made up of 13 amino acids. The CDR3 spells CASSWTANSPLHF. CDR3 DNA: TGTGCCAGCAGTTGGACAGCGAATTCACCCCTCCACTTT.

This clonotype was seen only a few times. V and J are TRBV7-2 and TRBJ1-2; D is possibly TRBD1 (5 bases). The CDR3 extends over 15 amino acids. CDR1 and CDR2 (germline): SGHTA, FQGNSA. The ends were cut back, 1 base at V and 1 base at J, with 10 bases in the middle. CDR3 bases: TGTGCCAGCAGCTTAGGGGGCGCTTTTAACTATGGCTACACCTTC. Translated, it gives CASSLGGAFNYGYTF.

This clonotype occurred a few times. The chain has TRBV11-2 and TRBJ2-3; TRBD1 matches 7 bases. This CDR3 is built from 14 residues. The germline V gene has CDR1 SGHAT and CDR2 FQNNGV. V was clipped by 1 base and J by 6 bases; unmatched bases: 4. The DNA of the CDR3 is TGTGCCAGCAGCTTAGTAGGGGGCTTGGATACGCAGTATTTT. It translates to CASSLVGGLDTQYF.

Ten or more counts support this clonotype. The chain is built from TRBV11-3 and TRBJ2-3; no reliable D call. The ends were cut back, 1 base at V and 4 bases at J, with 6 bases in the middle. The CDR3 has 13 residues. Germline lookup yields CDR1 SGHNT and CDR2 YENEEA. The CDR3 DNA sequence: TGTGCCAGCAGCTTAGGCCGGGCAGATACGCAGTATTTT. Its protein product is CASSLGRADTQYF.

This chain links TRBV7-8 with TRBJ2-2; 12 bases line up with TRBD2. The CDR3 contains 18 residues. From germline, CDR1 is SGHVS and CDR2 FQNEAQ. V shed 3 bases, J shed 2 bases, and the junction held 7 bases outside the gene matches. DNA of the CDR3: TGTGCCAGCAGCTTCCGGACTAGCGGGAATACAAACACCGGGGAGCTGTTTTTT. This translates into CASSFRTSGNTNTGELFF.

In this sample, this clonotype turned up a few times. This chain joins TRBV29-1 and TRBJ2-2; D may correspond to TRBD1 or TRBD2 (5 bases each). Trimming took 4 bases from V and 7 from J, leaving 10 bases between them. Germline loops: CDR1 SQVTM, CDR2 ANQGSEA. This CDR3 has 12 residues. This CDR3 reads CSVVGGSGELFF. The DNA for the CDR3 is TGCAGCGTTGTTGGGGGAAGCGGGGAGCTGTTTTTT.

This clonotype was counted only a few times. The rearrangement joins TRBV6-2 or TRBV6-3 to TRBJ1-1, with TRBD1 matching over 7 bases. CDR3 length: 13 residues. Germline V gives CDR1 MNHEY, CDR2 SVGEGT. Losses at the gene ends were 5 bases for V and 3 bases for J; bases not matched to a gene: 3. Here the CDR3 DNA reads TGTGCCAGCAGTGTACAGGGGCACACTGAAGCTTTCTTT. Translated: CASSVQGHTEAFF.

This clonotype came up many times. The CDR3 loop reads CASRPGGAAGELFF. CDR3 nucleotide sequence: TGTGCCAGCAGACCAGGGGGCGCCGCCGGGGAGCTGTTTTTT. The rearrangement links TRBV28 to TRBJ2-2; TRBD1 matches 8 bases. Germline assignment: CDR1 MDHEN and CDR2 SYDVKM. V dropped 6 bases and J dropped 6; count of bases not matched to a gene: 6. The CDR3 is made up of 14 amino acids.

This chain joins TRBV20-1 and TRBJ2-1; TRBD2 aligns across 7 bases. The CDR3 is 18 amino acids. V lost 0 bases and J lost 0; bases outside the gene matches: 11. From germline, CDR1 is DFQATT and CDR2 SNEGSKA (reference sequence). The CDR3: CSARDLTSWISSYNEQFF. In DNA form, the CDR3 reads TGCAGTGCTAGAGATCTGACTAGCTGGATTAGCTCCTACAATGAGCAGTTCTTC.

In its sample, this clonotype was seen many times. The chain carries TRBV12-3 or TRBV12-4 and TRBJ2-6; D perhaps matches TRBD2 (7 bases). V was clipped by 6 bases and J by 0 bases, with 18 bases between them. The CDR3 is made up of 18 amino acids. CDR3 sequence: CASSRGAIINSGANVLTF. The CDR3 DNA is TGTGCCAGCAGCCGGGGGGCAATCATTAACTCTGGGGCCAACGTCCTGACTTTC.

Comments on this clonotype: It is likely a read error, because the conserved phenylalanine at the end of the CDR3 is missing. CDR3 region: CASSLSTVSYEQYS. CDR3 nucleotide sequence: TGTGCCAGCAGCCTCTCCACTGTAAGCTACGAGCAGTACTCC. The chain joins TRBV3-1 to TRBJ2-7; the D is unclear. Trimming took 4 bases from V and 3 from J, leaving 13 bases between them. CDR1 and CDR2 from the germline V gene are LGHDT and YNNKEL (reference sequence). The CDR3 totals 14 residues.

There are a few counts of this clonotype. The J gene is TRBJ2-7, the V gene TRBV27, with D perhaps given as TRBD1 or TRBD2 (6 bases each). Germline V lookup: CDR1 MNHEY, CDR2 SMNVEV (reference sequence). Trimming stripped 5 bases from V and 7 bases from J, with 27 bases between. This CDR3 is 17 amino acids long. The chain's CDR3 is CASSHNNLGGGVEEQYF. Written as DNA, the CDR3 is TGTGCCAGCAGTCACAACAACCTAGGAGGGGGAGTGGAAGAGCAGTACTTC.

This clonotype showed up just a few times. The chain uses TRBV7-2 and TRBJ2-5; maybe TRBD1 (6 bases). The V end lost 5 bases, the J end lost 5 bases, and 15 bases lay between the germline ends. Germline lookup yields CDR1 SGHTA and CDR2 FQGNSA. The CDR3 consists of 14 residues. The chain's CDR3 is CASSPVTGSETQYF. CDR3 nucleotides: TGTGCCAGCAGCCCAGTAACAGGGTCCGAGACCCAGTACTTC.

This clonotype was counted only a few times. The rearrangement joins TRBV5-6 to TRBJ2-3; no clear D gene. Looked up from germline, CDR1 is SGHDT and CDR2 is YYEEEE. Deletions cut 5 bases from V and 3 bases from J, with 10 bases between. This CDR3 has 13 amino acids. In nucleotides, the CDR3 is TGTGCCAGCAGAATGAGGTCAACAGATACGCAGTATTTT. Encoded protein: CASRMRSTDTQYF.

This clonotype was detected a few times. V usage is TRBV9 and J usage is TRBJ2-7; TRBD2 agrees at 10 bases. The CDR3 contains 15 residues. V dropped 2 bases and J dropped 3; count of bases not matched to a gene: 5. Germline CDR1 and CDR2: SGDLS and YYNGEE. CDR3 protein: CASSVTSGAIYEQYF. The CDR3 nucleotides read TGTGCCAGCAGCGTCACTAGCGGGGCGATCTACGAGCAGTACTTC.

V is TRBV4-3 and J is TRBJ1-6; TRBD1 is a possible D gene (6 bases). V shed 1 base and J shed 4 bases, with 8 bases lying between them. The CDR3 has 15 residues. Germline CDR1 LGHNA, CDR2 YSLEER. CDR3 DNA sequence: TGCGCCAGCAGCCAAGCAAGGGGGTATAATTCACCCCTCCACTTT. Translating it yields CASSQARGYNSPLHF.